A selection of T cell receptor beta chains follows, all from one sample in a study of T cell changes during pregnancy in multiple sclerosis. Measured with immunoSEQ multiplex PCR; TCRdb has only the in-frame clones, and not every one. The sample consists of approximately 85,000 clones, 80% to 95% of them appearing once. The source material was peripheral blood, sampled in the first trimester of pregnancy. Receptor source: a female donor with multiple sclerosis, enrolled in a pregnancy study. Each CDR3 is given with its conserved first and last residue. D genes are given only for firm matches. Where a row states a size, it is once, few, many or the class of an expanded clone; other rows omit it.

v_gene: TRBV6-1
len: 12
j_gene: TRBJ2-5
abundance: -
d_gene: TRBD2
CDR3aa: CATLAGEETQYF
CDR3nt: TGTGCCACTTTAGCGGGGGAAGAGACCCAGTACTTC

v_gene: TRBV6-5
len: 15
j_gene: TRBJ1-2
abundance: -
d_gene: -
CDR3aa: CASSIQQGANYGYTF
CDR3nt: TGTGCCAGCAGCATCCAACAGGGAGCTAACTATGGCTACACCTTC

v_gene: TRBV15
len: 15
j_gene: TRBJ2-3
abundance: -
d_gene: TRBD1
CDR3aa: CATSRPGGFTDTQYF
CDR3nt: TGTGCCACCAGCAGACCAGGGGGCTTCACAGATACGCAGTATTTT

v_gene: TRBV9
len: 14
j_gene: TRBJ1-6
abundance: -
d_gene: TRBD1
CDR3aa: CASSLGTGGSPLHF
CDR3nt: TGTGCCAGCAGCCTTGGGACAGGGGGTTCACCCCTCCACTTT

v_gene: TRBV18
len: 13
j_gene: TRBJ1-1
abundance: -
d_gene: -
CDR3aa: CASQSSQNTEAFF
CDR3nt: TGTGCCAGCCAATCCTCACAGAACACTGAAGCTTTCTTT

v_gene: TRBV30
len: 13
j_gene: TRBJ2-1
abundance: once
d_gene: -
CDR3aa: CAWTLTVYNEQFF
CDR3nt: TGTGCCTGGACGTTGACAGTCTACAATGAGCAGTTCTTC

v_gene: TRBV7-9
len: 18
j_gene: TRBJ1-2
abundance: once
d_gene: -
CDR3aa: CASSSPQGHRSGIGGYTF
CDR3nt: TGTGCCAGCAGCTCTCCCCAGGGACACAGATCGGGGATCGGTGGCTACACCTTC

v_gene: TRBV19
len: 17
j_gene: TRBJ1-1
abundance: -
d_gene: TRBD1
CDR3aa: CASSGTSTGTKNTEAFF
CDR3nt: TGTGCCAGTAGTGGTACGTCGACAGGGACGAAGAACACTGAAGCTTTCTTT

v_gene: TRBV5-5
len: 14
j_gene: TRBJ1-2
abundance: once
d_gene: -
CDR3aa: CASSQTQGIDGYTF
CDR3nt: TGTGCCAGCAGCCAGACACAGGGAATAGATGGCTACACCTTC

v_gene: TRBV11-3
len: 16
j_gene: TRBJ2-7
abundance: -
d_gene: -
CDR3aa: CASSPRWGVDAYEQYF
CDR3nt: TGTGCCAGCAGCCCACGCTGGGGCGTAGATGCCTACGAGCAGTACTTC

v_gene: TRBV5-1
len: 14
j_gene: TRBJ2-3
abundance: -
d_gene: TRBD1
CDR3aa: CASSSGQGADTQYF
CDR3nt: TGCGCCAGCAGCTCCGGACAGGGGGCAGATACGCAGTATTTT

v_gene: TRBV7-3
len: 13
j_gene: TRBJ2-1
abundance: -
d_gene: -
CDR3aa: CASSLISGGEQFF
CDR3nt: TGTGCCAGCAGCTTAATTTCAGGTGGTGAGCAGTTCTTC

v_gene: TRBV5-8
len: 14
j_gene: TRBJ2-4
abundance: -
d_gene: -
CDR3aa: CASSLLATLPIQYF
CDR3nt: TGTGCCAGCAGCTTGCTAGCGACACTGCCCATTCAGTACTTC

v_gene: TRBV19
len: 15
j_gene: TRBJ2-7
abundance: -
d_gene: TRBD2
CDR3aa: CASRFTSGLSYEQYF
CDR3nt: TGTGCCAGTCGCTTTACTAGCGGTCTCTCCTACGAGCAGTACTTC

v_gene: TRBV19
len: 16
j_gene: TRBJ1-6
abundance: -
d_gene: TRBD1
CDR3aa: CASREGTGLINSPLHF
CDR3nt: TGTGCCAGTAGAGAGGGGACAGGCCTGATTAATTCACCCCTCCACTTT

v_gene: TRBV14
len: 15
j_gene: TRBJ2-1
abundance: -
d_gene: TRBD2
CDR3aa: CASSPPGLALHEQFF
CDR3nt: TGTGCCAGCAGCCCACCGGGACTAGCTCTGCATGAGCAGTTCTTC

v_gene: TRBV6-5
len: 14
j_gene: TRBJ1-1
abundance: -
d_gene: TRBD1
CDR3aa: CASTEGQGVPKAFF
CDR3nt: TGTGCCAGCACCGAAGGACAGGGAGTACCTAAAGCTTTCTTT

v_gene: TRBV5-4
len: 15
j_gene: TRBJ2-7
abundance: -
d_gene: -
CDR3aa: CASSSFGETGYEQYF
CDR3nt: TGTGCCAGCAGCTCCTTTGGGGAGACAGGCTACGAGCAGTACTTC

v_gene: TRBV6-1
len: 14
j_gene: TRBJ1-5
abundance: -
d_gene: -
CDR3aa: CASSVHTSNQPQHF
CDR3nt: TGTGCCAGCAGTGTCCACACTAGCAATCAGCCCCAGCATTTT

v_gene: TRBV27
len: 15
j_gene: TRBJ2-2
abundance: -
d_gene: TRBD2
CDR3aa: CASSSPSGSTGELFF
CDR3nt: TGTGCCAGCAGTTCCCCTAGCGGGAGTACCGGGGAGCTGTTTTTT

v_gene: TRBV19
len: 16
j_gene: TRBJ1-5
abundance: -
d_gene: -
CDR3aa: CASSVPRGLGNQPQHF
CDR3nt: TGTGCCAGTAGTGTCCCCCGGGGTCTCGGCAATCAGCCCCAGCATTTT

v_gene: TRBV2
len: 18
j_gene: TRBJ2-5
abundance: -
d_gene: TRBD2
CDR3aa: CASSGPGAGGSSTETQYF
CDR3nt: TGTGCCAGCAGTGGCCCAGGGGCGGGGGGTTCCAGCACAGAGACCCAGTACTTC